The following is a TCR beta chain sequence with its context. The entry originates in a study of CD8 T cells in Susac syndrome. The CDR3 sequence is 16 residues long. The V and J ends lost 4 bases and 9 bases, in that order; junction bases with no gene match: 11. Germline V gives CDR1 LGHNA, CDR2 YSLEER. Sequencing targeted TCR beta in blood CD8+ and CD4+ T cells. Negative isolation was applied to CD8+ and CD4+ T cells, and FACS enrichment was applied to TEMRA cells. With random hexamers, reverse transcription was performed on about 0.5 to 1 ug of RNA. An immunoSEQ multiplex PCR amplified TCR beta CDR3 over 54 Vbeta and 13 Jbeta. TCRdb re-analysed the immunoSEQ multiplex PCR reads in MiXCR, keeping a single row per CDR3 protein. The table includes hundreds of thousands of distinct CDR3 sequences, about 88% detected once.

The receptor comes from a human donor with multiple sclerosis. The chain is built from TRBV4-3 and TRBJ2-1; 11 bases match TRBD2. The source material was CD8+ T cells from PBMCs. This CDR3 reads CASSPITSGRGIEQFF. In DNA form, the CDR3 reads TGCGCCAGCAGCCCAATAACTAGCGGGAGAGGGATTGAGCAGTTCTTC.